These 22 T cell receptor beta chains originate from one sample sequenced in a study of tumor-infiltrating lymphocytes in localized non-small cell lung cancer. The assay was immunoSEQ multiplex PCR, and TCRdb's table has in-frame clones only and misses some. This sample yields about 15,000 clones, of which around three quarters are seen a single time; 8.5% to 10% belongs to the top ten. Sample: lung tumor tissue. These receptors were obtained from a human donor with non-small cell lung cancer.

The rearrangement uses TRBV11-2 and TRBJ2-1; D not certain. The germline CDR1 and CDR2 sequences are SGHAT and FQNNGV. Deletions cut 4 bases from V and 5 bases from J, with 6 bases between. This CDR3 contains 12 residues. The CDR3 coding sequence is TGTGCCAGCAGCTATTCGAACAATGAGCAGTTCTTC. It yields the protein CASSYSNNEQFF.

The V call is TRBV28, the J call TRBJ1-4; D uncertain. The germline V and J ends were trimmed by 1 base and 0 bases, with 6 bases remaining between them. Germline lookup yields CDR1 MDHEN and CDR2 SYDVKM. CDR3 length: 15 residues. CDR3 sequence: CASSLSGATNEKLFF. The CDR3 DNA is TGTGCCAGCAGTTTATCTGGAGCAACTAATGAAAAACTGTTTTTT.

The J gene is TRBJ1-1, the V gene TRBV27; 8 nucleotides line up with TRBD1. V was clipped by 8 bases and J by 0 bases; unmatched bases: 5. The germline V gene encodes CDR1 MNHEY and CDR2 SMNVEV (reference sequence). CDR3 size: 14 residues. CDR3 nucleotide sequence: TGTGCCAGCCGTACAGGGGGGGTGAACACTGAAGCTTTCTTT. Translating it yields CASRTGGVNTEAFF.

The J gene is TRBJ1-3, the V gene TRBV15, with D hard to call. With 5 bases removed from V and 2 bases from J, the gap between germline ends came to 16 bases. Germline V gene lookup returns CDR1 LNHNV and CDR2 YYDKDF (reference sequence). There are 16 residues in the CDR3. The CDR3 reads CATSRGPPAAGNTIYF. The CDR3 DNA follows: TGTGCCACCAGCCGGGGTCCCCCGGCAGCTGGAAACACCATATATTTT.

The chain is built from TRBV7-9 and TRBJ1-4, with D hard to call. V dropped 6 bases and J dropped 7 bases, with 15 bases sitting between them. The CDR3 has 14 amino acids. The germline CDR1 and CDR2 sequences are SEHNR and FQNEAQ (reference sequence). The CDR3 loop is CASSPYDVGEKLFF. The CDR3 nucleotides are TGTGCCAGCAGTCCCTACGACGTGGGTGAAAAACTGTTTTTT.

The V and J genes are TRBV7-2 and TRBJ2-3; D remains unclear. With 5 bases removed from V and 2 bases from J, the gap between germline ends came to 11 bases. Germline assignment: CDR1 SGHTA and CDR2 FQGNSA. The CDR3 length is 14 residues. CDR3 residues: CASSRNFFTDTQYF. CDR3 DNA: TGTGCCAGCAGCCGGAATTTCTTCACAGATACGCAGTATTTT. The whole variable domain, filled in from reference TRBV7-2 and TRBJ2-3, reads GAGVSQSPSNKVTEKGKDVELRCDPISGHTALYWYRQSLGQGLEFLIYFQGNSAPDKSGLPSDRFSAERTGGSVSTLTIQRTQQEDSAVYLCASSRNFFTDTQYFGPGTRLTVL.

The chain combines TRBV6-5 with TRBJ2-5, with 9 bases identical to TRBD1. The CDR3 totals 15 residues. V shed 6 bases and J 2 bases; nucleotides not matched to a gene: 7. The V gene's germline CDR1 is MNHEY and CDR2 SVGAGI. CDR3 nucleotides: TGTGCCAGCAGCCCTGACAGGGGGTCACAAGAGACCCAGTACTTC. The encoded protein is CASSPDRGSQETQYF.

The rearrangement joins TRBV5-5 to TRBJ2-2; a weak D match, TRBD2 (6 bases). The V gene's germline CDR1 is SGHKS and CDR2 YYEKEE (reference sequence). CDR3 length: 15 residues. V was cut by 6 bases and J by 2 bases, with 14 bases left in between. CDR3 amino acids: CASTLWGVNTGELFF. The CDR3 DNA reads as TGTGCCAGCACCCTTTGGGGGGTCAACACCGGGGAGCTGTTTTTT.

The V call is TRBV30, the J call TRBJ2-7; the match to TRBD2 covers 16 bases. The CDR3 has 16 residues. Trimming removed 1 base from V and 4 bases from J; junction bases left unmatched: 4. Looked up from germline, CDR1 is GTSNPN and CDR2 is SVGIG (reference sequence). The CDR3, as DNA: TGTGCCTGGAGTGGCGGGACTAGCGGGAGGGAGTACGAGCAGTACTTC. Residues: CAWSGGTSGREYEQYF.

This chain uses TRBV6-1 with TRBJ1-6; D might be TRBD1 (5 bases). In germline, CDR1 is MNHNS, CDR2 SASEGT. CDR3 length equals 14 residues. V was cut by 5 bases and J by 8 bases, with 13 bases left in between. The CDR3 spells CASSPGIGDSPLHF. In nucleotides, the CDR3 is TGTGCCAGCAGTCCAGGGATAGGTGATTCACCCCTCCACTTT.

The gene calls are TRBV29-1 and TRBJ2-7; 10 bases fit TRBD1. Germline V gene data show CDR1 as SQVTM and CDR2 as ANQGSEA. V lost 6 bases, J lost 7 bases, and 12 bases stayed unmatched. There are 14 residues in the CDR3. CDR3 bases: TGCAGCGTGCAAGGACAGGGGGTCGGTGGGGAGCAGTACTTC. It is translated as CSVQGQGVGGEQYF.

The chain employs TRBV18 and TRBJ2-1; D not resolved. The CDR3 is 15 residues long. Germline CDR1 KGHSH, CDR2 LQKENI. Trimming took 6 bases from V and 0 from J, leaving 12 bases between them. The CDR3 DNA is TGTGCCAGCTCGCTCGCTCGTCTCTCCTACAATGAGCAGTTCTTC. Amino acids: CASSLARLSYNEQFF.

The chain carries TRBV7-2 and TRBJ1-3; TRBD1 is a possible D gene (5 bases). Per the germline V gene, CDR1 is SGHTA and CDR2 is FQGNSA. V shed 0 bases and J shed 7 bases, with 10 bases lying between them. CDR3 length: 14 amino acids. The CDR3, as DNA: TGTGCCAGCAGCTTAGCATCGGGGGGGAACACCATATATTTT. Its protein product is CASSLASGGNTIYF.

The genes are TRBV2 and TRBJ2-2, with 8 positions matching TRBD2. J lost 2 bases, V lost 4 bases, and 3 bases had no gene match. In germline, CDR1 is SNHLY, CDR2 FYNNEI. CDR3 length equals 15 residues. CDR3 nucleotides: TGTGCCAGCAGTGTTAGCGGGGCCAACACCGGGGAGCTGTTTTTT. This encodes CASSVSGANTGELFF. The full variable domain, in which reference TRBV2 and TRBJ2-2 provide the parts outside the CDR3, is EPEVTQTPSHQVTQMGQEVILRCVPISNHLYFYWYRQILGQKVEFLVSFYNNEISEKSEIFDDQFSVERPDGSNFTLKIRSTKLEDSAMYFCASSVSGANTGELFFGEGSRLTVL.

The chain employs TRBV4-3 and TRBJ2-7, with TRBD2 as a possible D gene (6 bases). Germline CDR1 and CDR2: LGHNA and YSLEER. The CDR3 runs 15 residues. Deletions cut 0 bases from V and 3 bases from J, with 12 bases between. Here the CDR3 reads CASSQEAHGGYEQYF. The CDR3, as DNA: TGCGCCAGCAGCCAAGAGGCGCACGGGGGCTACGAGCAGTACTTC.

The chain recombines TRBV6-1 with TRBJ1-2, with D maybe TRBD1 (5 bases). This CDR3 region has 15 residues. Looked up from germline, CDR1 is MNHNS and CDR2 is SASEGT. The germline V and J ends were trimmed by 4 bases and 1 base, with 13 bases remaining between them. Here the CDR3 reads CASSGNTGINYGYTF. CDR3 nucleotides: TGTGCCAGCAGTGGGAATACAGGAATTAACTATGGCTACACCTTC.

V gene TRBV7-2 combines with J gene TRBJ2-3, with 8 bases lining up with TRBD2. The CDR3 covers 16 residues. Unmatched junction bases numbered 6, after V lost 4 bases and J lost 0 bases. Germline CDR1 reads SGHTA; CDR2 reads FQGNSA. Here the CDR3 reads CASSSAGTRSTDTQYF. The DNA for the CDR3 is TGTGCCAGCAGCTCGGCCGGGACTAGGAGCACAGATACGCAGTATTTT.

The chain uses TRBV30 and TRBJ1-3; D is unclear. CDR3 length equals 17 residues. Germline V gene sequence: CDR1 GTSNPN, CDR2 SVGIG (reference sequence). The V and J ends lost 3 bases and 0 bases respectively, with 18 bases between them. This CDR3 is CAWRLVRGYNSGNTIYF. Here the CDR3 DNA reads TGTGCCTGGAGACTGGTCCGCGGATACAACTCTGGAAACACCATATATTTT. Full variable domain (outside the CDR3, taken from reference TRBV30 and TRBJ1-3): SQTIHQWPATLVQPVGSPLSLECTVEGTSNPNLYWYRQAAGRGLQLLFYSVGIGQISSEVPQNLSASRPQDRQFILSSKKLLLSDSGFYLCAWRLVRGYNSGNTIYFGEGSWLTVV.

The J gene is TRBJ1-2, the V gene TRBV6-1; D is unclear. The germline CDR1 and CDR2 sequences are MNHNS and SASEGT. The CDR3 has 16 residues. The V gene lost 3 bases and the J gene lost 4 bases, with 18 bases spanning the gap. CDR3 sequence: CASSEKTISTPYGYTF. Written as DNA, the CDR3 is TGTGCCAGCAGTGAGAAGACAATTTCTACCCCCTATGGCTACACCTTC.

For the CDR3, the DNA is TGTGCCAGCAGCTTAGGGAGGGACAGTCGGGGCGGCCCATCCCACTACGAGCAGTACTTC. It is translated as CASSLGRDSRGGPSHYEQYF. The V call is TRBV11-3, the J call TRBJ2-7; D possibly corresponds to TRBD1 (7 bases). The CDR3 consists of 20 residues. The germline V and J ends were trimmed by 1 base and 3 bases, with 28 bases remaining between them. Germline values: CDR1 SGHNT, CDR2 YENEEA.

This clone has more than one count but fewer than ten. The CDR3, as DNA: TGTGCCAGCAGTGACTCGAGAGGATTCTACACCTTC. It translates to CASSDSRGFYTF. The rearrangement uses TRBV6-4 and TRBJ1-2; D uncertain. The V end lost 0 bases, the J end lost 10 bases, and 9 bases lay between the germline ends. There are 12 residues in the CDR3. Germline-derived CDR1 and CDR2 are MRHNA and SNTAGT.

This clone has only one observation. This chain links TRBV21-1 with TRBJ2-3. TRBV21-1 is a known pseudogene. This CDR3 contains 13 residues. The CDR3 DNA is TGTGCCAGCAGCAAAGGATGGTCAGATACGCAGTATTTT. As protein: CASSKGWSDTQYF.